These T cell receptor beta chains were read from a single sample in a study of Siglec-9 on CD8 T cells in melanoma. Data came from immunoSEQ multiplex PCR; TCRdb stores just in-frame clones and leaves some out. Among approximately 35,000 clones listed, roughly four fifths were seen once. What was sequenced was Siglec-9- CD8+ T cells sorted from blood. These receptor sequences come from a human donor in good health. Both conserved end residues are part of each CDR3. A D gene is named only where the DNA matches it firmly. Clone size, where shown, is once, few, many, or a class for clones that have expanded.

abundance: -
d_gene: TRBD1
j_gene: TRBJ2-7
v_gene: TRBV28
CDR3aa: CASSFRDRDHEQYF
CDR3nt: TGTGCCAGCAGTTTCCGAGACAGGGACCACGAGCAGTACTTC

abundance: -
d_gene: -
j_gene: TRBJ2-7
v_gene: TRBV10-3
CDR3aa: CAISEMEQQPGEQYF
CDR3nt: TGTGCCATCAGTGAAATGGAACAGCAGCCGGGCGAGCAGTACTTC

abundance: -
d_gene: TRBD1
j_gene: TRBJ2-7
v_gene: TRBV29-1
CDR3aa: CSVETWTGESHEQYF
CDR3nt: TGCAGCGTTGAAACGTGGACAGGGGAGTCCCACGAGCAGTACTTC

abundance: -
d_gene: TRBD1
j_gene: TRBJ1-1
v_gene: TRBV5-6
CDR3aa: CASSPSTGLTEAFF
CDR3nt: TGTGCCAGCAGCCCTTCGACAGGGCTCACTGAAGCTTTCTTT

abundance: -
d_gene: TRBD2
j_gene: TRBJ2-1
v_gene: TRBV7-3
CDR3aa: CASSPSGDNNEQFF
CDR3nt: TGTGCCAGCAGCCCTAGCGGGGATAACAATGAGCAGTTCTTC

abundance: -
d_gene: -
j_gene: TRBJ2-7
v_gene: TRBV10-2
CDR3aa: CASSHSSSYEQYF
CDR3nt: TGCGCCAGCAGTCACAGTAGCTCCTACGAGCAGTACTTC

abundance: -
d_gene: -
j_gene: TRBJ2-7
v_gene: TRBV11-2
CDR3aa: CASSLEVYRASYEQYF
CDR3nt: TGTGCCAGCAGCTTAGAGGTTTACAGAGCCTCCTACGAGCAGTACTTC

abundance: -
d_gene: -
j_gene: TRBJ2-5
v_gene: TRBV6-6
CDR3aa: CASSYLETVSQETQYF
CDR3nt: TGTGCCAGCAGTTACCTTGAGACAGTTTCTCAAGAGACCCAGTACTTC

abundance: once
d_gene: -
j_gene: TRBJ2-7
v_gene: TRBV2
CDR3aa: CASSGEASYEQYF
CDR3nt: TGTGCCAGCAGTGGGGAAGCCTCCTACGAGCAGTACTTC

abundance: -
d_gene: -
j_gene: TRBJ2-3
v_gene: TRBV2
CDR3aa: CARESNRDTQYF
CDR3nt: TGTGCCAGGGAGTCAAACCGCGATACGCAGTATTTT